Listed here are 21 T cell receptor beta chains from one sample, sequenced in a study of human versus mouse CDR3 diversity and MHC coevolution. The assay was immunoSEQ multiplex PCR, and TCRdb's table has in-frame clones only and misses some. The sample lists 86,000 or so clones, about 94% seen once, with around 1.5% in the top ten. Material for sequencing was naive CD4+ T cells from blood. Subset reported: CD45RO-negative CD62L-positive naive CD4 T cells. These receptors all stem from a person aged 30-69 years in good health.

This chain uses TRBV5-1 with TRBJ2-7, with 8 bases identical to TRBD2. This CDR3 region has 14 residues. Trimming cost V 4 bases and J 6 bases; bases outside gene matches: 9. Germline V gene data show CDR1 as SGHRS and CDR2 as YFSETQ. The CDR3 is CASSEPGLGTEQYF. The DNA of the CDR3 is TGCGCCAGCAGCGAACCGGGACTAGGGACCGAGCAGTACTTC.

V gene TRBV5-1 combines with J gene TRBJ2-1; TRBD1 aligns across 7 bases. The V segment lost 2 bases and the J segment 1 base; nucleotides outside the gene matches: 6. The V gene's germline CDR1 is SGHRS and CDR2 YFSETQ. The length of the CDR3 is 16 residues. DNA for the CDR3: TGCGCCAGCAGCTTTATGACAGGGATGTCCTACAATGAGCAGTTCTTC. Protein product: CASSFMTGMSYNEQFF.

The rearrangement joins TRBV30 to TRBJ2-7, with 7 bases lining up with TRBD1. From germline, CDR1 is GTSNPN and CDR2 SVGIG (reference sequence). This CDR3 spans 12 amino acids. The V segment lost 4 bases and the J segment 4 bases; nucleotides outside the gene matches: 4. CDR3 region: CAWTQGVYEQYF. The CDR3 DNA follows: TGTGCCTGGACGCAGGGGGTATACGAGCAGTACTTC.

The genes are TRBV5-1 and TRBJ2-7, with TRBD2 identical over 14 bases. V lost 4 bases to trimming and J lost 3 bases; unmatched junction nucleotides: 6. Germline assignment: CDR1 SGHRS and CDR2 YFSETQ. This CDR3 spans 16 amino acids. CDR3 loop: CASSGPGLAGVYEQYF. The CDR3 bases are TGCGCCAGCAGCGGTCCGGGACTAGCGGGGGTCTACGAGCAGTACTTC. The full variable domain, its missing parts supplied by reference TRBV5-1 and TRBJ2-7, is KAGVTQTPRYLIKTRGQQVTLSCSPISGHRSVSWYQQTPGQGLQFLFEYFSETQRNKGNFPGRFSGRQFSNSRSEMNVSTLELGDSALYLCASSGPGLAGVYEQYFGPGTRLTVT.

The count of this clone is one. J is TRBJ2-1 and V is TRBV15, with TRBD2 matching over 7 bases. The CDR3 has 15 amino acids. CDR1 is LNHNV, CDR2 YYDKDF, per germline (reference sequence). Trimming took 3 bases from V and 8 from J; bases not matched to a gene: 10. CDR3: CATSRPGGRRDEQFF. The DNA of the CDR3 is TGTGCCACCAGCAGGCCGGGCGGGAGACGGGATGAGCAGTTCTTC.

This sequence joins TRBV7-2 and TRBJ2-3; TRBD1 might be the D (5 bases). Germline lookup yields CDR1 SGHTA and CDR2 FQGNSA. The CDR3 is 14 residues long. V gave up 0 bases and J gave up 1 base, with 5 bases separating them. CDR3 DNA sequence: TGTGCCAGCAGCTTAGCGACAGGCACAGATACGCAGTATTTT. Protein product: CASSLATGTDTQYF.

The V call is TRBV2, the J call TRBJ2-7; 11 bases are shared with TRBD2. From germline, CDR1 is SNHLY and CDR2 FYNNEI. This CDR3 region has 17 residues. J was trimmed by 6 bases and V by 4 bases; bases with no gene match: 14. The CDR3 reads CASSGLAGGPRASEQYF. CDR3 DNA: TGTGCCAGCAGTGGGCTAGCGGGAGGCCCTCGGGCCTCCGAGCAGTACTTC.

This rearrangement joins TRBV18 to TRBJ2-7; a possible D gene is TRBD1 (5 bases). The CDR3 spans 13 residues. Per the germline V gene, CDR1 is KGHSH and CDR2 is LQKENI. Deletions cut 5 bases from V and 4 bases from J, with 12 bases between. In DNA form, the CDR3 reads TGTGCCAGCTCAAGGACACCCACTTACGAGCAGTACTTC. It translates to CASSRTPTYEQYF.

The chain recombines TRBV6-1 with TRBJ2-5, with 8 bases lining up with TRBD1. The J call is in doubt because the DNA end fits TRBJ2-7 better. CDR3 length: 17 amino acids. CDR1 is MNHNS and CDR2 is SASEGT in the germline V gene. The chain's CDR3 is CASSEGDRGLTTYEQYF. The DNA for the CDR3 is TGTGCCAGCAGTGAAGGTGACAGGGGATTAACAACCTACGAGCAGTACTTC.

This chain connects TRBV19 to TRBJ1-4, with 12 nucleotides matching TRBD1. Germline CDR1 and CDR2: LNHDA and SQIVND (reference sequence). V shed 5 bases, J shed 2 bases, and the junction held 6 bases outside the gene matches. The CDR3 is 17 amino acids. The CDR3 DNA is TGTGCCAGTAGTTCGCGGGACAGGGGGCAGACTAATGAAAAACTGTTTTTT. Translated, it gives CASSSRDRGQTNEKLFF.

The V and J genes are TRBV5-1 and TRBJ2-1; a possible D gene is TRBD1 (6 bases). The length of the CDR3 is 14 residues. Germline loops: CDR1 SGHRS, CDR2 YFSETQ. Trimming shortened V by 2 bases and J by 5 bases, and 11 bases separated the two germline ends. The CDR3 region has the DNA TGCGCCAGCAGCTTCGGGGACAACAACAATGAGCAGTTCTTC. This codes for CASSFGDNNNEQFF.

The chain combines TRBV9 with TRBJ1-4, with D perhaps TRBD1 (6 bases). This CDR3 spans 15 amino acids. The germline V and J ends were trimmed by 3 bases and 7 bases, with 16 bases remaining between them. Looked up from germline, CDR1 is SGDLS and CDR2 is YYNGEE. The CDR3 region is CASSEGGKKGEKLFF. CDR3 sequence (DNA): TGTGCCAGCAGCGAGGGGGGGAAGAAAGGTGAAAAACTGTTTTTT.

The chain links TRBV13 to TRBJ2-1, with a tentative D call TRBD2 (6 bases). Germline assignment: CDR1 PRHDT and CDR2 FYEKMQ (reference sequence). The CDR3 spans 13 residues. Deletions cut 4 bases from V and 10 bases from J, with 14 bases between. The CDR3 protein is CASSSGTLGEQFF. The CDR3, as DNA: TGTGCCAGCAGCTCCGGGACTTTGGGGGAGCAGTTCTTC. Combining the CDR3 with reference TRBV13 and TRBJ2-1 gives the whole variable domain AAGVIQSPRHLIKEKRETATLKCYPIPRHDTVYWYQQGPGQDPQFLISFYEKMQSDKGSIPDRFSAQQFSDYHSELNMSSLELGDSALYFCASSSGTLGEQFFGPGTRLTVL.

CDR3 nucleotides: TGTGCCAGCAGCTGGGACAGGGACCGAGCTAACTATGGCTACACCTTC. Translating it yields CASSWDRDRANYGYTF. The chain couples TRBV5-4 to TRBJ1-2; 9 bases match TRBD1. The CDR3 length is 16 residues. V lost 3 bases to trimming and J lost 0 bases; unmatched junction nucleotides: 6. Germline loops: CDR1 SGHNT, CDR2 YYREEE (reference sequence).

V and J are TRBV28 and TRBJ1-4, with a tentative D call TRBD1 (6 bases). The CDR3 is 15 residues long. CDR1 is MDHEN and CDR2 is SYDVKM in the germline V gene. V was trimmed by 4 bases and J by 7 bases, leaving 16 bases between them. The CDR3 DNA follows: TGTGCCAGCAGTTCCGGGACACCACTGGGTGAAAAACTGTTTTTT. Amino acid sequence: CASSSGTPLGEKLFF.

The chain combines TRBV18 with TRBJ2-7, with TRBD1 identical over 7 bases. Germline assignment: CDR1 KGHSH and CDR2 LQKENI. The CDR3 consists of 14 residues. With V trimmed by 3 bases and J by 3 bases, 5 bases remained unmatched. The CDR3 protein is CASSPGTEIYEQYF. CDR3 in DNA: TGTGCCAGCTCACCCGGGACAGAGATCTACGAGCAGTACTTC.

For this clone: The same CDR3 arises from other DNA sequences in this sample as well. The chain uses TRBV5-1 and TRBJ2-7, with D unresolved. V lost 4 bases and J lost 5, with 13 bases in between. This CDR3 comprises 13 residues. The germline CDR1 and CDR2 sequences are SGHRS and YFSETQ. The CDR3 here is CASSGLIANEQYF. The CDR3 DNA reads as TGCGCCAGCAGCGGGCTAATCGCGAACGAGCAGTACTTC.

The chain carries TRBV18 and TRBJ2-7; D might be TRBD2 (5 bases). V was trimmed by 6 bases and J by 0 bases, leaving 24 bases between them. Germline values: CDR1 KGHSH, CDR2 LQKENI. The CDR3 covers 18 residues. The CDR3 nucleotides are TGTGCCAGCTCTCCGCCGCGGAGGAAGGGAAGAAGCTCCTACGAGCAGTACTTC. The encoded protein is CASSPPRRKGRSSYEQYF.

The chain recombines TRBV29-1 with TRBJ2-7; 8 nucleotides align to TRBD1. CDR3 size: 14 residues. The trim removed 6 bases at V and 4 bases at J, leaving 11 bases unmatched. CDR1 is SQVTM, CDR2 ANQGSEA, per germline. DNA of the CDR3: TGCAGCGTCGTACTTGGGACAGGAGAATACGAGCAGTACTTC. Protein: CSVVLGTGEYEQYF.

V is TRBV5-6 and J is TRBJ1-1; D unresolved. The CDR3 is made up of 15 amino acids. Per the germline V gene, CDR1 is SGHDT and CDR2 is YYEEEE. V shed 4 bases and J shed 3 bases, with 16 bases lying between them. The CDR3 protein is CASSPAVRSDTEAFF. CDR3 sequence (DNA): TGTGCCAGCAGCCCCGCGGTGAGGAGCGACACTGAAGCTTTCTTT.

This sequence joins TRBV30 and TRBJ2-1, with TRBD2 matching 7 bases. Germline CDR1 reads GTSNPN; CDR2 reads SVGIG (reference sequence). The V and J ends lost 3 bases and 2 bases, in that order; junction bases with no gene match: 4. This CDR3 comprises 14 residues. In DNA, the CDR3 is TGTGCCTGGAGACGAGCGGGGACCTACAATGAGCAGTTCTTC. Translation gives CAWRRAGTYNEQFF.